This record looks at one TCR beta chain sequence and its context. In the original workflow: Amplification with reference gene primers provided the estimates of nucleated cell counts. TCRdb's table, derived via immunoSEQ multiplex PCR, lists solely in-frame clones and lacks some. V, J and clone size are those of that table, while D and trimming were read from the DNA. The sample lists 220,000 or so clones, 70% to 90% occurring once. The data originate from a study of blood T cell repertoires in COVID-19. Overall study context: Specimens from acute and convalescent COVID-19 originated in the United States, Italy and Spain. T cells, B-cell-depleted T cells, or PBMCs supplied cDNA or gDNA.

While infection was still active, Seattle patients were enrolled and then followed longitudinally. The clonotype was recovered from a woman in her 50s with COVID-19, enrolled during active disease. The specimen was peripheral blood.

The CDR3, as DNA: TGTGCCATCGGGGAGACGGAACAGACCATATATTTT. This sequence encodes CAIGETEQTIYF. The chain carries TRBV10-3 and TRBJ1-3; D remains unclear. CDR1 is ENHRY, CDR2 SYGVKD, per germline. V lost 8 bases and J 10 bases, leaving 15 bases between the germline ends. The CDR3 sequence is 12 residues long.